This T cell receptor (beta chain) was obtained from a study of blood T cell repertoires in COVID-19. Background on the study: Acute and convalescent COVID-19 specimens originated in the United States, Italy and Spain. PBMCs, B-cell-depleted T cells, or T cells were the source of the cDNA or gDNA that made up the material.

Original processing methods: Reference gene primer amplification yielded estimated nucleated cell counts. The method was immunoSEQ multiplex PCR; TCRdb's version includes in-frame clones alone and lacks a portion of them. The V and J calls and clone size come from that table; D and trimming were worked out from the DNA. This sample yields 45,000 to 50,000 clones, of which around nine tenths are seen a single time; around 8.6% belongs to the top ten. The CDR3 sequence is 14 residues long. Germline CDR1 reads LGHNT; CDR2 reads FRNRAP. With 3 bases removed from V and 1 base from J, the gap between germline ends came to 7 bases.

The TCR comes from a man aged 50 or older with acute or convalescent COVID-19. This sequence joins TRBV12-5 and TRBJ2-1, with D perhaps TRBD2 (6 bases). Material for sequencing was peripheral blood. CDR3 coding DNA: TGTGCTAGTGGTTTCGGGGGTTCCTACAATGAGCAGTTCTTC. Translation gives CASGFGGSYNEQFF.